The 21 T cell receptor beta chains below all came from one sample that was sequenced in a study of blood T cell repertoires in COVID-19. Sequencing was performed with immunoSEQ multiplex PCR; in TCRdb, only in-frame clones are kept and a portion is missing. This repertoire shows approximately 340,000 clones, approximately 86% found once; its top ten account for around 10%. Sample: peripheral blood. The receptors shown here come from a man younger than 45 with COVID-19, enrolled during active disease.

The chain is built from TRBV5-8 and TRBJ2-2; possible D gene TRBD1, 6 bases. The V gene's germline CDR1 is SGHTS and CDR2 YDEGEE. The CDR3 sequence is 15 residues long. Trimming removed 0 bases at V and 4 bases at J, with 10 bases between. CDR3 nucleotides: TGTGCCAGCAGCTTGGGACAGGCGACCACCGGGGAGCTGTTTTTT. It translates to CASSLGQATTGELFF.

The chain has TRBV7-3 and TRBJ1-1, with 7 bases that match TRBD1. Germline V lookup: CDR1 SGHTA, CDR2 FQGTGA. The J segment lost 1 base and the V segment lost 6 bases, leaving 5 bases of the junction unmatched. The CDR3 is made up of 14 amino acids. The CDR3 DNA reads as TGTGCCAGCAGAGAGGACAGGACGAACACTGAAGCTTTCTTT. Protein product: CASREDRTNTEAFF.

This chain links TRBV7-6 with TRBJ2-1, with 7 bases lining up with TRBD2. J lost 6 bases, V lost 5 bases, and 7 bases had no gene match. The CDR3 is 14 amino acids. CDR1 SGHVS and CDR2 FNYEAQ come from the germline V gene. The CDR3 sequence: CASSPRTSSNEQFF. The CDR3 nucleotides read TGTGCCAGCAGCCCTAGGACTAGTAGCAATGAGCAGTTCTTC. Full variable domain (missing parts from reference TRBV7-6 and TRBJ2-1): GAGVSQSPRYKVTKRGQDVALRCDPISGHVSLYWYRQALGQGPEFLTYFNYEAQQDKSGLPNDRFSAERPEGSISTLTIQRTEQRDSAMYRCASSPRTSSNEQFFGPGTRLTVL.

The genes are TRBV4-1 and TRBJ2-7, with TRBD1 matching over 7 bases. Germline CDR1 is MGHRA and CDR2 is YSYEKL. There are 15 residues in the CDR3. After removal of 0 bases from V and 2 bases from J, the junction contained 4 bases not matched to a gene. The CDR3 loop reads CASSQERTGPYEQYF. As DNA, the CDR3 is TGCGCCAGCAGCCAAGAGAGGACAGGACCCTACGAGCAGTACTTC.

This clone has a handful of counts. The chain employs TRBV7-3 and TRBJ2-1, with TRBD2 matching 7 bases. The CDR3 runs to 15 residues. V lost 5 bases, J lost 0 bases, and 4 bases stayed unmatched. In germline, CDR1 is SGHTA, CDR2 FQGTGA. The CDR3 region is CASSPAGDSYNEQFF. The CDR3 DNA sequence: TGTGCCAGCAGCCCGGCGGGAGACTCCTACAATGAGCAGTTCTTC.

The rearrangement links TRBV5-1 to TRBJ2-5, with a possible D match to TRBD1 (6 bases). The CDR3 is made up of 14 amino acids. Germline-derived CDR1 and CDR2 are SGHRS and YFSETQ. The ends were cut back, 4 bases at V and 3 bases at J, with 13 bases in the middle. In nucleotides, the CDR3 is TGCGCCAGCAGCCTCGGACAGTTAGAAGAGACCCAGTACTTC. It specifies CASSLGQLEETQYF.

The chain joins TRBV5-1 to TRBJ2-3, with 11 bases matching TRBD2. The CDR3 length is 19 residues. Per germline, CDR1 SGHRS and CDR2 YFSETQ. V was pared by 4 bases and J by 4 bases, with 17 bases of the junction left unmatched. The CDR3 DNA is TGCGCCAGCAGCCTAACGACTAGCGGGGTCAACACAGCCGCAGATACGCAGTATTTT. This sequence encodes CASSLTTSGVNTAADTQYF.

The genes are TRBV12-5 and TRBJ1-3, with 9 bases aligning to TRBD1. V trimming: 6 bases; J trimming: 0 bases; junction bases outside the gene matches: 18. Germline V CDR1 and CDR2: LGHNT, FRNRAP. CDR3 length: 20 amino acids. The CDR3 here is CASGSLTRDRASLSGNTIYF. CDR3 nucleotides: TGTGCTAGTGGCTCCCTTACCCGGGACAGGGCCTCCCTCTCTGGAAACACCATATATTTT.

In DNA form, the CDR3 reads TGTGCCAGCAGTGAAGGATGGACGGGGAATTCACCCCTCCACTTT. This encodes CASSEGWTGNSPLHF. The chain carries TRBV6-1 and TRBJ1-6; D is unclear. This CDR3 spans 15 amino acids. Germline CDR1 MNHNS, CDR2 SASEGT. V was shortened by 1 base and J by 7 bases, with 11 bases between the two germline ends.

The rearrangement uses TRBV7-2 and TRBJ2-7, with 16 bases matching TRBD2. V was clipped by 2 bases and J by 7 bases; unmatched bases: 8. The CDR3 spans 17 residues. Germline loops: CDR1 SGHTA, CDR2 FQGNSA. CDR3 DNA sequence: TGTGCCAGCAGCTTAACCACCGGGACTAGCGGGAGGGTAGAGCAGTACTTC. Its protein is CASSLTTGTSGRVEQYF.

In DNA form, the CDR3 reads TGTGCCAGCAGCCATTCAGGGACAGGTAGAGACTATGGCTACACCTTC. Its protein is CASSHSGTGRDYGYTF. This rearrangement joins TRBV3-1 (or the pseudogene TRBV3-2) to TRBJ1-2; 8 positions agree with TRBD1. The CDR3 length is 16 residues. Germline V CDR1 and CDR2: LGHDT, YNNKEL (reference sequence). V shed 3 bases, J shed 3 bases, and the junction held 9 bases outside the gene matches.

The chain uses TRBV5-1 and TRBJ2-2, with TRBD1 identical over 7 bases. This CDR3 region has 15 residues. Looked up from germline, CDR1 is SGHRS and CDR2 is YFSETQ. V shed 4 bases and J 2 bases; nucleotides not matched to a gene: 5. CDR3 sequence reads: CASSTGQINTGELFF. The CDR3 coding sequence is TGCGCCAGCAGCACGGGACAGATTAACACCGGGGAGCTGTTTTTT.

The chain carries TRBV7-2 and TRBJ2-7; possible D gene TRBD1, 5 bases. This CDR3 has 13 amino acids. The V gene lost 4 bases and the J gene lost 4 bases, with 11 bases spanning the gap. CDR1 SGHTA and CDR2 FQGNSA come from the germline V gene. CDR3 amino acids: CASSSDSPYEQYF. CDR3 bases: TGTGCCAGCAGCTCCGACAGCCCTTACGAGCAGTACTTC.

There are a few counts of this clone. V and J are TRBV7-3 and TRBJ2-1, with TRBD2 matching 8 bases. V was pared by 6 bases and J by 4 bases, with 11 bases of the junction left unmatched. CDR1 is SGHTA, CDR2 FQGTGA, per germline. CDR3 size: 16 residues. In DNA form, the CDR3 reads TGTGCCAGCAGTCCTAAAGCGGGAGCGGGTTACAATGAGCAGTTCTTC. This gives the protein CASSPKAGAGYNEQFF.

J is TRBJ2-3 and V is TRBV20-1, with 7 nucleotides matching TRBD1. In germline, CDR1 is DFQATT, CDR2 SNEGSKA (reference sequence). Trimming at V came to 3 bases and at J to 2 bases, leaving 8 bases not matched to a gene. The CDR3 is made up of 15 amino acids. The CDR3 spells CSASSTGDPTDTQYF. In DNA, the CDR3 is TGCAGTGCTAGTAGTACAGGGGACCCCACAGATACGCAGTATTTT.

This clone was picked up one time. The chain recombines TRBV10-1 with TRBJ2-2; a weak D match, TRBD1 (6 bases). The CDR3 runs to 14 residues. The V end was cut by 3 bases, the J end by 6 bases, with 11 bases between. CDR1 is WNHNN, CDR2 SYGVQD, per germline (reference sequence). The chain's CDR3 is CASSEGQGPGELFF. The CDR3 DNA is TGCGCCAGCAGTGAAGGGCAGGGGCCCGGGGAGCTGTTTTTT.

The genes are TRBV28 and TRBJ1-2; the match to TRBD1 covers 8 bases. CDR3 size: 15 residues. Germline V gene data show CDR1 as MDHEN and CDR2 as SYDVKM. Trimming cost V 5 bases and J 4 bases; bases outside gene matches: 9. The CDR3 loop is CASSPSGTGVYGYTF. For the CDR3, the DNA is TGTGCCAGCAGTCCTTCCGGGACAGGTGTCTATGGCTACACCTTC.

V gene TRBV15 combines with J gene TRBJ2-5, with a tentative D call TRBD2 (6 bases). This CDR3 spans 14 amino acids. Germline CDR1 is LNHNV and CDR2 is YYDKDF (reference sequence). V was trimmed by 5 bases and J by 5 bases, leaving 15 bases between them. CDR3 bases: TGTGCCACCAGCTTTCTCGGGGGAGAGGAGACCCAGTACTTC. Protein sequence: CATSFLGGEETQYF.

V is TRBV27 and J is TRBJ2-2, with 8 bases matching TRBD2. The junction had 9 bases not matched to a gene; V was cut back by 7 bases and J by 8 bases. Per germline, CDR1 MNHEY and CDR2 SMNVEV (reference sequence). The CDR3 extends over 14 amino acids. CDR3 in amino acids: CASNSVGLVGELFF. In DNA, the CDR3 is TGTGCCAGCAATTCCGTGGGACTAGTAGGGGAGCTGTTTTTT.

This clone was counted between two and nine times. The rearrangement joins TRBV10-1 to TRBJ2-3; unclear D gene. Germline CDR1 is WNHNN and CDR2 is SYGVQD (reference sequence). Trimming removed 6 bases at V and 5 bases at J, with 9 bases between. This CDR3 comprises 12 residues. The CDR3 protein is CASSPLLDTQYF. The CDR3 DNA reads TGCGCCAGCAGCCCTTTATTAGATACGCAGTATTTT.

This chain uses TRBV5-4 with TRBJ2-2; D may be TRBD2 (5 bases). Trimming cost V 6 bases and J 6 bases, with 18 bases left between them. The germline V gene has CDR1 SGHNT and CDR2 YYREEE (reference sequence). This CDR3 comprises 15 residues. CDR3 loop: CASTTTPTAAGELFF. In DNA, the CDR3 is TGTGCCAGCACTACGACTCCCACAGCGGCCGGGGAGCTGTTTTTT. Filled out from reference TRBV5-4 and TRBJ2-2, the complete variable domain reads ETGVTQSPTHLIKTRGQQVTLRCSSQSGHNTVSWYQQALGQGPQFIFQYYREEENGRGNFPPRFSGLQFPNYSSELNVNALELDDSALYLCASTTTPTAAGELFFGEGSRLTVL.